These 31 T cell receptor beta chains came from one sample sequenced in a study of OX40 agonist ivuxolimab in advanced cancers. The repertoire was sequenced with immunoSEQ multiplex PCR; TCRdb's copy has only in-frame clones and lacks some. The sample has about 32,000 clones, roughly 84% seen once. The sample in question was CD4+ or CD8+ T cells sorted from blood, obtained in a trial of the OX40 agonist ivuxolimab. Every receptor here comes from an adult with an advanced solid tumor such as melanoma, head and neck, liver or kidney cancer.

The rearrangement links TRBV2 to TRBJ1-5, with D unclear. V gave up 7 bases and J gave up 5 bases, with 18 bases separating them. From germline, CDR1 is SNHLY and CDR2 FYNNEI. The CDR3 runs to 15 residues. Written as DNA, the CDR3 is TGTGCCAGCACCTCGATAACTTCCACCTATCAGCCCCAGCATTTT. Translated: CASTSITSTYQPQHF.

The V gene is TRBV19, the J gene TRBJ1-5; a possible D gene is TRBD1 (5 bases). The V gene's germline CDR1 is LNHDA and CDR2 SQIVND (reference sequence). Trimming left V 10 bases short and J 7 bases short, with 20 bases between. The CDR3 sequence is 14 residues long. CDR3 protein: CATAQTLPGQPQHF. In nucleotides, the CDR3 is TGTGCCACCGCACAGACTCTTCCAGGGCAGCCCCAGCATTTT.

The genes are TRBV11-2 and TRBJ2-1; TRBD1 matches at 9 bases. Germline loops: CDR1 SGHAT, CDR2 FQNNGV. The CDR3 is made up of 16 amino acids. Unmatched junction bases numbered 3, after V lost 1 base and J lost 2 bases. CDR3 amino acids: CASSLVRQGAYNEQFF. CDR3 DNA: TGTGCCAGCAGCTTAGTTCGACAGGGGGCCTACAATGAGCAGTTCTTC. The full variable domain, its missing parts supplied by reference TRBV11-2 and TRBJ2-1, is EAGVAQSPRYKIIEKRQSVAFWCNPISGHATLYWYQQILGQGPKLLIQFQNNGVVDDSQLPKDRFSAERLKGVDSTLKIQPAKLEDSAVYLCASSLVRQGAYNEQFFGPGTRLTVL.

The chain recombines TRBV28 with TRBJ2-4; D is perhaps TRBD2 (6 bases). Trimming took 1 base from V and 2 from J, leaving 9 bases between them. The CDR3 is 15 residues long. Germline assignment: CDR1 MDHEN and CDR2 SYDVKM. The CDR3 bases are TGTGCCAGCAGTTTATTGGAGGGGCCCAAAAACATTCAGTACTTC. It codes for CASSLLEGPKNIQYF. Looking up the rest from reference TRBV28 and TRBJ2-4 gives the full variable domain: DVKVTQSSRYLVKRTGEKVFLECVQDMDHENMFWYRQDPGLGLRLIYFSYDVKMKEKGDIPEGYSVSREKKERFSLILESASTNQTSMYLCASSLLEGPKNIQYFGAGTRLSVL.

The genes are TRBV7-9 and TRBJ1-5; the D is unclear. There are 15 residues in the CDR3. Trimming took off 1 base at V and 7 bases at J, with 14 bases between the two ends. The germline CDR1 and CDR2 sequences are SEHNR and FQNEAQ (reference sequence). The CDR3 here is CASSLDWESGQPQHF. The CDR3 DNA sequence: TGTGCCAGCAGCTTAGACTGGGAAAGCGGACAGCCCCAGCATTTT.

The chain has TRBV6-5 and TRBJ1-1, with D unresolved. V was pared by 6 bases and J by 5 bases, with 7 bases between. The germline V gene has CDR1 MNHEY and CDR2 SVGAGI. This CDR3 has 11 residues. The CDR3 DNA reads TGTGCCAGCAGGATTAGTACTGAAGCTTTCTTT. It encodes CASRISTEAFF.

V gene TRBV27 combines with J gene TRBJ2-6; no reliable D call. The CDR3 has 18 amino acids. The germline V gene has CDR1 MNHEY and CDR2 SMNVEV (reference sequence). Deletions cut 5 bases from V and 0 bases from J, with 17 bases between. The CDR3 sequence: CASSPRLPPFSGANVLTF. The CDR3 nucleotides are TGTGCCAGCAGTCCTCGACTTCCACCCTTCTCTGGGGCCAACGTCCTGACTTTC.

The chain uses TRBV30 and TRBJ2-2; perhaps TRBD2 as D (5 bases). The CDR3 runs 15 residues. The ends were cut back, 4 bases at V and 1 base at J, with 13 bases in the middle. Per the germline V gene, CDR1 is GTSNPN and CDR2 is SVGIG (reference sequence). DNA of the CDR3: TGTGCCTGGAACCAGGACTTCCTGAACACCGGGGAGCTGTTTTTT. Its protein is CAWNQDFLNTGELFF.

V usage is TRBV15 and J usage is TRBJ2-7; D gene uncertain. Germline V gene lookup returns CDR1 LNHNV and CDR2 YYDKDF (reference sequence). Trimming left V 3 bases short and J 2 bases short, with 11 bases between. The CDR3 is 14 amino acids. CDR3 in DNA: TGTGCCACCAGCAGGACCGGTGATACCTACGAGCAGTACTTC. As protein: CATSRTGDTYEQYF.

This rearrangement joins TRBV4-1 to TRBJ1-5; D call uncertain. CDR3 length: 13 residues. Trimming shortened V by 2 bases and J by 5 bases, and 7 bases separated the two germline ends. Per germline, CDR1 MGHRA and CDR2 YSYEKL. CDR3 region: CASSQNGDQPQHF. The CDR3 DNA follows: TGCGCCAGCAGCCAAAACGGTGATCAGCCCCAGCATTTT.

As DNA, the CDR3 is TGTGCCAGCAGTTCGTACACGGCACTAGAGGTACACGAGCAGTACTTC. This sequence encodes CASSSYTALEVHEQYF. The rearrangement joins TRBV6-6 to TRBJ2-5, with D possibly being TRBD2 (5 bases). The J call may not be correct, given that the DNA end is closer to TRBJ2-7. The CDR3 spans 16 residues. Looked up from germline, CDR1 is MNHNY and CDR2 is SVGAGI (reference sequence).

The chain uses TRBV28 and TRBJ2-7; D is unresolved. The germline V gene has CDR1 MDHEN and CDR2 SYDVKM. V lost 5 bases and J lost 6, with 17 bases in between. This CDR3 is 14 amino acids long. Here the CDR3 reads CASSPPRPPFEQYF. The CDR3 bases are TGTGCCAGCAGTCCCCCGAGGCCACCTTTCGAGCAGTACTTC.

In regard to this clone: At one of its ends the junction is not consistent with the germline gene, which may arise from a read error. This chain uses TRBV18 with TRBJ2-7; 7 bases match TRBD1. Looked up from germline, CDR1 is KGHSH and CDR2 is LQKENI. The length of the CDR3 is 15 residues. CDR3 region: CANSPTTGISYEQYF. CDR3 coding DNA: TGTGCCAACTCACCTACGACAGGGATCTCCTACGAGCAGTACTTC.

The chain carries TRBV5-1 and TRBJ2-7, with 9 bases that match TRBD1. V was clipped by 0 bases and J by 5 bases; unmatched bases: 12. From germline, CDR1 is SGHRS and CDR2 YFSETQ. The CDR3 has 17 amino acids. For the CDR3, the DNA is TGCGCCAGCAGCTTGGATTCTCTTGGACAGGGGACTAACGAGCAGTACTTC. This gives the protein CASSLDSLGQGTNEQYF. The full variable domain, rest sourced from reference TRBV5-1 and TRBJ2-7, is KAGVTQTPRYLIKTRGQQVTLSCSPISGHRSVSWYQQTPGQGLQFLFEYFSETQRNKGNFPGRFSGRQFSNSRSEMNVSTLELGDSALYLCASSLDSLGQGTNEQYFGPGTRLTVT.

The rearrangement links TRBV7-9 to TRBJ2-3, with a tentative D call TRBD1 (5 bases). The V gene's germline CDR1 is SEHNR and CDR2 FQNEAQ (reference sequence). V lost 1 base and J lost 1, with 6 bases in between. The CDR3 is made up of 14 amino acids. The CDR3 protein is CASSLGRGTDTQYF. The CDR3 bases are TGTGCCAGCAGCTTAGGCAGGGGCACAGATACGCAGTATTTT.

This chain connects TRBV6-5 to TRBJ2-1; D uncertain. From germline, CDR1 is MNHEY and CDR2 SVGAGI. Trimming shortened V by 7 bases and J by 10 bases, and 17 bases separated the two germline ends. The CDR3 loop spans 13 amino acids. The CDR3 DNA is TGTGCCAGCACCCACCGGGCCGCCGGCGAGCAGTTCTTC. Its translation is CASTHRAAGEQFF.

CDR3 in DNA: TGTGCCAGCAGCCCCTCGGGAGTAGGAGGCTACACCTTC. This sequence encodes CASSPSGVGGYTF. The V gene is TRBV9, the J gene TRBJ1-2; D is ambiguous. V gave up 4 bases and J gave up 8 bases, with 15 bases separating them. Germline CDR1 is SGDLS and CDR2 is YYNGEE. The CDR3 is 13 residues long.

The genes are TRBV28 and TRBJ2-7, with a possible D match to TRBD1 (6 bases). Germline loops: CDR1 MDHEN, CDR2 SYDVKM. The CDR3 loop spans 13 amino acids. V shed 7 bases and J shed 3 bases, with 13 bases lying between them. In DNA, the CDR3 is TGTGCCAGCACCATGGACAGTAACTACGAGCAGTACTTC. Residues: CASTMDSNYEQYF.

The chain employs TRBV30 and TRBJ2-1; 9 bases are shared with TRBD1. The ends lost 3 bases at V and 10 bases at J; junction bases unmatched: 7. Germline V lookup: CDR1 GTSNPN, CDR2 SVGIG (reference sequence). The CDR3 has 13 residues. This CDR3 reads CAWSLGTGSEQFF. The CDR3 DNA reads as TGTGCCTGGAGCCTCGGGACAGGGAGCGAGCAGTTCTTC.

The CDR3: CASSQDLGGQETQYF. In DNA form, the CDR3 reads TGTGCCAGCAGCCAAGACCTCGGGGGCCAAGAGACCCAGTACTTC. The chain combines TRBV4-2 with TRBJ2-5, with a tentative D call TRBD2 (6 bases). V was clipped by 0 bases and J by 1 base, with 9 bases between them. Germline assignment: CDR1 LGHNA and CDR2 YNFKEQ. The CDR3 extends over 15 amino acids.

The CDR3 is CASSLASGRLNEQFF. For the CDR3, the DNA is TGTGCCAGCAGCTTAGCTAGCGGGCGGCTTAATGAGCAGTTCTTC. V is TRBV7-9 and J is TRBJ2-1; 7 bases agree with TRBD2. Germline CDR1 SEHNR, CDR2 FQNEAQ (reference sequence). CDR3 length equals 15 residues. The trim removed 0 bases at V and 7 bases at J, leaving 6 bases unmatched.

The chain links TRBV2 to TRBJ2-1; D is unclear. CDR1 and CDR2 from the germline V gene are SNHLY and FYNNEI. The germline V and J ends were trimmed by 3 bases and 0 bases, with 6 bases remaining between them. This CDR3 is built from 14 residues. CDR3 residues: CASSESNSYNEQFF. CDR3 in DNA: TGTGCCAGCAGTGAGTCTAACTCCTACAATGAGCAGTTCTTC.

This clone was observed a few times. The rearrangement joins TRBV9 to TRBJ2-7; D remains unclear. Trimming took off 3 bases at V and 5 bases at J, with 9 bases between the two ends. Germline V gene lookup returns CDR1 SGDLS and CDR2 YYNGEE. The length of the CDR3 is 12 residues. CDR3 bases: TGTGCCAGCAGCGGATACTCGGACGAGCAGTACTTC. It codes for CASSGYSDEQYF.

J is TRBJ1-1 and V is TRBV7-6; TRBD1 matches 11 bases. The ends lost 5 bases at V and 3 bases at J; junction bases unmatched: 8. CDR3 length: 16 residues. The germline gives CDR1 SGHVS, CDR2 FNYEAQ. The CDR3 spells CASSAWTGGIDTEAFF. The CDR3 bases are TGTGCCAGCAGCGCCTGGACAGGGGGCATAGACACTGAAGCTTTCTTT.

The V gene is TRBV4-1, the J gene TRBJ2-7, with D perhaps being TRBD1 or TRBD2 (5 bases each). This CDR3 is built from 17 residues. V lost 3 bases and J lost 2, with 20 bases in between. The germline V gene has CDR1 MGHRA and CDR2 YSYEKL. This CDR3 is CASSQGPGGSGTYEQYF. The CDR3 DNA reads TGCGCCAGCAGCCAGGGTCCTGGGGGAAGCGGCACCTACGAGCAGTACTTC.

The chain links TRBV29-1 to TRBJ2-1, with D unresolved. Looked up from germline, CDR1 is SQVTM and CDR2 is ANQGSEA. The CDR3 runs 11 residues. V lost 6 bases and J 15 bases, leaving 18 bases between the germline ends. The CDR3 DNA reads TGCAGCGTCCCAGACTCCCTAGGGCCGTTCTTC. Amino acids: CSVPDSLGPFF.

This clone is a singleton in its sample. V usage is TRBV5-1 and J usage is TRBJ2-5, with D uncertain. The CDR3 extends over 12 amino acids. Trimming stripped 0 bases from V and 5 bases from J, with 5 bases between. From germline, CDR1 is SGHRS and CDR2 YFSETQ. For the CDR3, the DNA is TGCGCCAGCAGCTTGGACGGGGAGACCCAGTACTTC. This sequence encodes CASSLDGETQYF.

This clone was counted between two and nine times. The rearrangement links TRBV30 to TRBJ2-2, with 11 positions matching TRBD2. V lost 0 bases and J lost 4; bases outside the gene matches: 1. There are 15 residues in the CDR3. CDR1 and CDR2 (germline): GTSNPN, SVGIG (reference sequence). The CDR3 DNA sequence: TGTGCCTGGAGTGTAACTAGCGGGGGCACCGGGGAGCTGTTTTTT. This gives the protein CAWSVTSGGTGELFF.

The rearrangement joins TRBV21-1 to TRBJ2-7; the listed D gene, TRBD1, was not tested against the DNA. TRBV21-1 is listed as a pseudogene. The CDR3 consists of 16 residues. The CDR3 DNA reads as TGTGCCAGCAGCAAAATAGGCAGGGAAAGGTCCTACGAGCAGTACTTC. Its protein is CASSKIGRERSYEQYF.

The genes are TRBV6-5 and TRBJ2-7, with D tentatively TRBD1 (6 bases). V lost 4 bases and J lost 6, with 13 bases in between. The germline CDR1 and CDR2 sequences are MNHEY and SVGAGI. The CDR3 is 13 residues long. CDR3 sequence: CASSSIPGVEQYF. The CDR3, as DNA: TGTGCCAGCAGTTCGATCCCAGGGGTCGAGCAGTACTTC.

There are a few counts of this clone. Additional DNA sequences in this sample encode the identical CDR3. The chain recombines TRBV6-4 with TRBJ2-1, with 9 bases identical to TRBD2. Trimming at V came to 0 bases and at J to 3 bases, leaving 0 bases not matched to a gene. Germline V gene lookup returns CDR1 MRHNA and CDR2 SNTAGT. CDR3 length equals 15 residues. The CDR3 sequence: CASSDSSGSYNEQFF. Written as DNA, the CDR3 is TGTGCCAGCAGTGACTCTAGCGGGAGCTACAATGAGCAGTTCTTC.